This is a list of T cell receptor beta chains from one sample in a study of CD8 T cells in ankylosing spondylitis. TCRdb reanalysed the 5' RACE reads using MiXCR and keeps one entry per CDR3 protein. The sample yields some 130,000 distinct CDR3 sequences, 6% to 8% seen once. The sequenced sample was blood, either unsorted or a sorted T cell fraction (not recorded which). All receptors derive from a female donor with ankylosing spondylitis or in good health (not recorded which). The CDR3 runs from the conserved cysteine through the conserved F or W. A D gene is named only where the DNA matches it firmly. Expanded clones get a size class; other rows say once, few or many, or leave the size out.

V gene	J gene	clone size	D gene	CDR3 DNA	CDR3 protein
TRBV7-2	TRBJ1-5	NA	NA	TGTGCCAGCAGCTTAGAGAAGGGGACTTCTCAGCCCCAGCATTTT	CASSLEKGTSQPQHF
TRBV20-1	TRBJ1-3	NA	NA	TGCAGTGCTAGCCCTCAGGGAAACACCATATATTTT	CSASPQGNTIYF
TRBV28	TRBJ2-1	many	NA	TGTGCCAGCATGACCGGGACACAAACCTACAATGAGCAGTTCTTC	CASMTGTQTYNEQFF
TRBV3-1	TRBJ2-5	many	NA	TGTGCCAGCAGCCTCCCACAATTACGAGCAGAGACCCAGTACTTC	CASSLPQLRAETQYF
TRBV5-4	TRBJ2-1	NA	NA	TGTGCCAGCAGCCCCGGGCTCCTCAATGAGCAGTTCTTC	CASSPGLLNEQFF
TRBV2	TRBJ1-2	many	NA	TGTGCCAGCAGAGAAACAGGGTATGGCTACACCTTC	CASRETGYGYTF
TRBV20-1	TRBJ1-2	many	NA	TGCAGTGCTAGAGATAGTGAGGGCCGCGGCTACACCTTC	CSARDSEGRGYTF
TRBV29-1	TRBJ1-2	many	NA	TGCAGCGTTGAAGATTGGGGAAGTGGCTACACCTTC	CSVEDWGSGYTF
TRBV27	TRBJ2-7	many	NA	TGTGCCAGGCCGGGACTTGGAGCGGGCGAGCAGTACTTC	CARPGLGAGEQYF
TRBV6-1	TRBJ2-5	many	NA	TGTGCCAGCTCTGGGAATTCTCAAGAGACCCAGTACTTC	CASSGNSQETQYF
TRBV7-2	TRBJ2-3	NA	TRBD1	TGTGCCAGCAGCTTAGTTGGGTCAGGGGGTACAGATACGCAGTATTTT	CASSLVGSGGTDTQYF
TRBV19	TRBJ1-5	many	NA	TGTGCCAGTACCCCGGCGAGGGGGGTAAATCAGCCCCAGCATTTT	CASTPARGVNQPQHF
TRBV4-1	TRBJ2-3	many	NA	TGCGCCAGCAGCCAAGATCTGAACACAGATACGCAGTATTTT	CASSQDLNTDTQYF
TRBV5-5	TRBJ1-4	few	TRBD1	TGTGCCAGCAGCTTGCGTGGGGACAGGGATGAAAAACTGTTTTTT	CASSLRGDRDEKLFF
TRBV4-2	TRBJ2-1	few	NA	TGTGCCAGCAGCCAAGATCCGAAAGGAAGCTCCTACAATGAGCAGTTCTTC	CASSQDPKGSSYNEQFF